This T cell receptor (beta chain) was found in a study of identical twins. Study conclusions and caveats: Because invariant MAIT and iNKT cells could be present, zero-insertion analyses could be partly confounded. Insertions ran lower in abundant cord blood beta clonotypes, though not in memory repertoires.

Healthy Caucasians alone served as donors. With respect to this clonotype: What it recognizes is unknown.

Template switching supplied a universal primer site; unique molecular identifiers were carried on the cDNA. TCRdb redid the calling of the 5' RACE reads with MiXCR, one entry per CDR3 protein. This sample has about 210,000 distinct CDR3 sequences, with approximately 9% found just once. This CDR3 has 14 residues. The V end lost 6 bases, the J end lost 6 bases, and 16 bases lay between the germline ends. Germline CDR1 and CDR2: MNHNS and SASEGT. The TCR comes from a woman under 30 in good health. The rearrangement uses TRBV6-1 and TRBJ2-3; D is perhaps TRBD1 or TRBD2 (5 bases each). The sequenced sample consisted of memory (CD45RO+) T cells sorted from blood. Here the CDR3 reads CASSLGPNADTQYF. In DNA, the CDR3 is TGTGCCAGCAGCCTGGGACCCAACGCGGATACGCAGTATTTT.